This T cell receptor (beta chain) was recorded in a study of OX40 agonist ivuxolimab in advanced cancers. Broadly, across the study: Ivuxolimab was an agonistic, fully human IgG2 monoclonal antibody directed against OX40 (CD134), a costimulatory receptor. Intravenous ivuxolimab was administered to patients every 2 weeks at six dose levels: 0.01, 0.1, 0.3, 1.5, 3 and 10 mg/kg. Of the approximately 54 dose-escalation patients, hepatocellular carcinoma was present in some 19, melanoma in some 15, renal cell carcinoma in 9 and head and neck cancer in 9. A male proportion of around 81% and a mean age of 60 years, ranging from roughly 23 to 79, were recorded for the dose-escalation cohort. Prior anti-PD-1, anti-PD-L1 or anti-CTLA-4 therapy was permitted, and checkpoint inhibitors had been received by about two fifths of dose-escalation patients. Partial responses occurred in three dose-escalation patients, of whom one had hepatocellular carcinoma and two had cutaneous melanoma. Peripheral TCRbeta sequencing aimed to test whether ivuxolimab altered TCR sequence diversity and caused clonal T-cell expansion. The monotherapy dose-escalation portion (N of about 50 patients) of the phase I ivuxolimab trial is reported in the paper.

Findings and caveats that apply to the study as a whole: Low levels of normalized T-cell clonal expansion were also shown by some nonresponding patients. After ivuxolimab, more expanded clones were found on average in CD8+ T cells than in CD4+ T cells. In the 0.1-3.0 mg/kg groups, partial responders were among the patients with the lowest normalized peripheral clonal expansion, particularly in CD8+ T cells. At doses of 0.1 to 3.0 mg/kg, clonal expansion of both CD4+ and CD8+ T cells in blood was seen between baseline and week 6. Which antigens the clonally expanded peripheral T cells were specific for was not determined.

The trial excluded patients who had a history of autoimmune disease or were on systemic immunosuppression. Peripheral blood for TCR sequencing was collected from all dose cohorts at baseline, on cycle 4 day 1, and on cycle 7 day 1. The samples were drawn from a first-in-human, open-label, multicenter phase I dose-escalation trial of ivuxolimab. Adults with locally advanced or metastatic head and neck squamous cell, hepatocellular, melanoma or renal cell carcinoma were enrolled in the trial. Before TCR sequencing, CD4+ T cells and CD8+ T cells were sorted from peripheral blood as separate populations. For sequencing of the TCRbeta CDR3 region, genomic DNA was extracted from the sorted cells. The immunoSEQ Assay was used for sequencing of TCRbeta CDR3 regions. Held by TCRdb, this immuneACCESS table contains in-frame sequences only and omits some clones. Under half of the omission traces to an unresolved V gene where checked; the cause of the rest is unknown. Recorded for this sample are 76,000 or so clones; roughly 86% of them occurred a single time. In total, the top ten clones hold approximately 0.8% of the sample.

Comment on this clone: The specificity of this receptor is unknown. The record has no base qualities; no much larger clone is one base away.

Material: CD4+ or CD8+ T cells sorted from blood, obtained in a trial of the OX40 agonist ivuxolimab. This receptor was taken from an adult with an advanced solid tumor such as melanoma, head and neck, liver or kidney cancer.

The DNA is TGTGCCAGCAGCTCGGCGGGGGGCTCGGGAAACACCATATATTTT. Translated, it gives CASSSAGGSGNTIYF. The rearranged segments are TRBV5-4 and TRBJ1-3; matching of 6 bases hints at TRBD1 as the D gene. V loses 3 bases, J loses 4 bases, and the germline ends lie 14 bases apart. Including cysteine and phenylalanine, the CDR3 has 15 amino acids. Only the CDR3 portion is preserved as DNA: 45 bases, with reading frame beginning at the first base. The CDR1 and CDR2 encoded by the germline V gene (reference sequence) are SGHNT and YYREEE.